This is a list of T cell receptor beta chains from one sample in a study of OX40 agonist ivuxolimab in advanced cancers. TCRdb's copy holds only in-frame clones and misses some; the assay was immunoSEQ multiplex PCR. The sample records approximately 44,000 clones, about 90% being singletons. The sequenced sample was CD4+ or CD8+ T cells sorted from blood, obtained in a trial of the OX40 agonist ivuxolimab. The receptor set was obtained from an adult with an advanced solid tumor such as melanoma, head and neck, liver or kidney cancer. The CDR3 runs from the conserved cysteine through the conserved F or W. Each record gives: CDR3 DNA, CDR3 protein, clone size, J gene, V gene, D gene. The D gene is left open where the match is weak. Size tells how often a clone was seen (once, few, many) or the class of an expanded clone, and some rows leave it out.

cdr3_nt: TGTGCCAGCAGTTCGCGGGCGTATAGCAATCAGCCCCAGCATTTT
cdr3_aa: CASSSRAYSNQPQHF
clone_size: .
j_call: TRBJ1-5
v_call: TRBV27
d_call: .

cdr3_nt: TGTGCCAGCAGCCTCACAGATACGCAGTATTTT
cdr3_aa: CASSLTDTQYF
clone_size: .
j_call: TRBJ2-3
v_call: TRBV7-8
d_call: .

cdr3_nt: TGTGCCAGCAACCGAGGGGGCACTGAAGCTTTCTTT
cdr3_aa: CASNRGGTEAFF
clone_size: .
j_call: TRBJ1-1
v_call: TRBV9
d_call: .

cdr3_nt: TGTGCCAGCAGTTTGGGACAGATCTATGGCTACACCTTC
cdr3_aa: CASSLGQIYGYTF
clone_size: .
j_call: TRBJ1-2
v_call: TRBV28
d_call: TRBD1

cdr3_nt: TGTGCCAGCAGTTTCAGCGGAGGCACTGAAGCTTTCTTT
cdr3_aa: CASSFSGGTEAFF
clone_size: .
j_call: TRBJ1-1
v_call: TRBV27
d_call: .

cdr3_nt: TGTGCCAGCAGCCAAGAGTGGGGCAGGGAGACCCAGTACTTC
cdr3_aa: CASSQEWGRETQYF
clone_size: .
j_call: TRBJ2-5
v_call: TRBV4-2
d_call: .

cdr3_nt: TGTGCCTGGATGGCCGGAACAGGATATTTCGCGAACACCGGGGAGCTGTTTTTT
cdr3_aa: CAWMAGTGYFANTGELFF
clone_size: .
j_call: TRBJ2-2
v_call: TRBV30
d_call: .

cdr3_nt: TGTGCCAGCAGTCCCCCGATGGATTCGGGCGAGCAGTACTTC
cdr3_aa: CASSPPMDSGEQYF
clone_size: .
j_call: TRBJ2-7
v_call: TRBV28
d_call: .

cdr3_nt: TGTGCCAGCAGCTTAGATAACGGGGACTTTCAGTACTTC
cdr3_aa: CASSLDNGDFQYF
clone_size: .
j_call: TRBJ2-4
v_call: TRBV7-6
d_call: .

cdr3_nt: TGTGCCAGCAGTTCCCTCGCCGGGACCGCCCACGGGATCCACGAGCAGTACTTC
cdr3_aa: CASSSLAGTAHGIHEQYF
clone_size: .
j_call: TRBJ2-7
v_call: TRBV27
d_call: .

cdr3_nt: TGTGCTAGTGGTTCATCCAGGGGTTGGGATGGCTACACCTTC
cdr3_aa: CASGSSRGWDGYTF
clone_size: .
j_call: TRBJ1-2
v_call: TRBV12-5
d_call: .

cdr3_nt: TGTGCCAGTAGTATTACGGGACTAGCGGGAGACGAGCAGTTCTTC
cdr3_aa: CASSITGLAGDEQFF
clone_size: .
j_call: TRBJ2-1
v_call: TRBV19
d_call: TRBD2

cdr3_nt: TGCGCCAGCTCTCCTTCGGCCGGATACTATGGCTACACCTTC
cdr3_aa: CASSPSAGYYGYTF
clone_size: .
j_call: TRBJ1-2
v_call: TRBV5-1
d_call: .

cdr3_nt: TGTGCCAGCAGCTTAGGTTTACAGGTTCCCGAGCAGTACTTC
cdr3_aa: CASSLGLQVPEQYF
clone_size: .
j_call: TRBJ2-7
v_call: TRBV11-2
d_call: .

cdr3_nt: TGTGCCAGCAGTTACGGCAGGGGCGACACCGGGGAGCTGTTTTTT
cdr3_aa: CASSYGRGDTGELFF
clone_size: .
j_call: TRBJ2-2
v_call: TRBV6-5
d_call: .

cdr3_nt: TGTGCCAGCAGCCAAACTGGGACTAGCTGGCAGACCCAGTACTTC
cdr3_aa: CASSQTGTSWQTQYF
clone_size: .
j_call: TRBJ2-5
v_call: TRBV7-9
d_call: TRBD2

cdr3_nt: TGTGCCAGCAGCTTAGGGACTAGCGGGAGTTCAGATACGCAGTATTTT
cdr3_aa: CASSLGTSGSSDTQYF
clone_size: .
j_call: TRBJ2-3
v_call: TRBV13
d_call: TRBD2

cdr3_nt: TGCAGCGTTGAAGATGTTGGGGTCAACGAGCAGTACTTC
cdr3_aa: CSVEDVGVNEQYF
clone_size: once
j_call: TRBJ2-7
v_call: TRBV29-1
d_call: .

cdr3_nt: TGTGCCAGCAGCTTGGAAGGGGTCTACTACGAGCAGTACTTC
cdr3_aa: CASSLEGVYYEQYF
clone_size: medium-sized
j_call: TRBJ2-7
v_call: TRBV5-5
d_call: .

cdr3_nt: TGTGCCAGCAGTTACTCGAACGAGCAGTACTTC
cdr3_aa: CASSYSNEQYF
clone_size: .
j_call: TRBJ2-7
v_call: TRBV6-5
d_call: .

cdr3_nt: TGTGCCTGGGACGGGGGCCAGAGCTCCTACGAGCAGTACTTC
cdr3_aa: CAWDGGQSSYEQYF
clone_size: .
j_call: TRBJ2-7
v_call: TRBV30
d_call: .

cdr3_nt: TGTGCCAGCAGCCCCCAGGGGGCTCGAAACTATGGCTACACCTTC
cdr3_aa: CASSPQGARNYGYTF
clone_size: .
j_call: TRBJ1-2
v_call: TRBV6-5
d_call: TRBD1

cdr3_nt: TGCGCCAGCAGCTTGGGGCAGGGGCCAGGTGGGGAGCTGTTTTTT
cdr3_aa: CASSLGQGPGGELFF
clone_size: .
j_call: TRBJ2-2
v_call: TRBV5-1
d_call: .

cdr3_nt: TGTGCCAGTAGTGCGGGGGACTCTGGCGTAATGAACACTGAAGCTTTCTTT
cdr3_aa: CASSAGDSGVMNTEAFF
clone_size: .
j_call: TRBJ1-1
v_call: TRBV19
d_call: .

cdr3_nt: TGTGCCAGCAGCTTAGGACTAGCGGGGCGCTCCTACGAGCAGTACTTC
cdr3_aa: CASSLGLAGRSYEQYF
clone_size: .
j_call: TRBJ2-7
v_call: TRBV11-2
d_call: TRBD2

cdr3_nt: TGTGCCAGTGGGGATTATCAGCGCCTGTTTTTT
cdr3_aa: CASGDYQRLFF
clone_size: .
j_call: TRBJ1-4
v_call: TRBV6-1
d_call: .

cdr3_nt: TGTGCCAGCAGTGAGGGGACAGGGCTTGGCAATCAGCCCCAGCATTTT
cdr3_aa: CASSEGTGLGNQPQHF
clone_size: .
j_call: TRBJ1-5
v_call: TRBV2
d_call: TRBD1

cdr3_nt: TGTGCCAGCAGCGTAGTGGGAGCGGGAGGGGAGACCCAGTACTTC
cdr3_aa: CASSVVGAGGETQYF
clone_size: .
j_call: TRBJ2-5
v_call: TRBV9
d_call: TRBD2

cdr3_nt: TGTGCCAGCAGCGTCAGCGGGAGCGGCCCAGATACGCAGTATTTT
cdr3_aa: CASSVSGSGPDTQYF
clone_size: .
j_call: TRBJ2-3
v_call: TRBV9
d_call: TRBD2

cdr3_nt: TGTGCCAGCAGTGAAGGACAGTATAGCAATCAGCCCCAGCATTTT
cdr3_aa: CASSEGQYSNQPQHF
clone_size: few
j_call: TRBJ1-5
v_call: TRBV2
d_call: .

cdr3_nt: TGCGCCAGCAGCCCCGGACTAGCCGGAGGCGAGCAGTACTTC
cdr3_aa: CASSPGLAGGEQYF
clone_size: .
j_call: TRBJ2-7
v_call: TRBV4-3
d_call: TRBD2

cdr3_nt: TGTGCCAGCATGCAACAGGGTCTAAGGGGCTACACCTTC
cdr3_aa: CASMQQGLRGYTF
clone_size: .
j_call: TRBJ1-2
v_call: TRBV28
d_call: .